The next 10 T cell receptor beta chains were all read from a single sample in a study of blood T cell repertoires in COVID-19. The repertoire was sequenced with immunoSEQ multiplex PCR; TCRdb's copy has only in-frame clones and lacks some. Found here are about 140,000 clones, around three quarters of them singletons; the top ten hold about 12%. Sequenced: peripheral blood. The source of these receptors is an elderly man with acute or convalescent COVID-19.

V is TRBV27 and J is TRBJ1-2; D perhaps matches TRBD1 (5 bases). Trimming stripped 6 bases from V and 8 bases from J, with 19 bases between. The CDR3 totals 14 residues. Germline lookup yields CDR1 MNHEY and CDR2 SMNVEV (reference sequence). CDR3 coding DNA: TGTGCCAGCAGCCCGACTTATTCGGGGGAGGGCTACACCTTC. Its translation is CASSPTYSGEGYTF.

The rearrangement joins TRBV28 to TRBJ1-5; D uncertain. With 1 base removed from V and 4 bases from J, the gap between germline ends came to 2 bases. CDR1 is MDHEN, CDR2 SYDVKM, per germline. This CDR3 is 12 amino acids long. The CDR3 reads CASSLLNQPQHF. CDR3 in DNA: TGTGCCAGCAGTTTATTAAATCAGCCCCAGCATTTT.

The chain couples TRBV3-1 (or the pseudogene TRBV3-2) to TRBJ2-7; D is unclear. CDR3 length equals 13 residues. Trimming left V 6 bases short and J 4 bases short, with 13 bases between. Germline assignment: CDR1 LGHDT and CDR2 YNNKEL (reference sequence). The CDR3 region is CASRFSAGYEQYF. As DNA, the CDR3 is TGTGCCAGCAGATTTTCCGCCGGGTACGAGCAGTACTTC.

The J gene is TRBJ1-2, the V gene TRBV5-1, with D perhaps TRBD1 (6 bases). Germline assignment: CDR1 SGHRS and CDR2 YFSETQ. V dropped 4 bases and J dropped 5 bases, with 18 bases sitting between them. The CDR3 extends over 15 amino acids. This CDR3 is CASSEHRVTEYGYTF. CDR3 bases: TGCGCCAGCAGCGAACACAGGGTTACGGAATATGGCTACACCTTC.

The CDR3 nucleotides read TGTGCCAGTAGTATAACGGGCAATCAGCCCCAGCATTTT. Its protein product is CASSITGNQPQHF. V usage is TRBV19 and J usage is TRBJ1-5, with D unclear. Germline V CDR1 and CDR2: LNHDA, SQIVND (reference sequence). The CDR3 loop spans 13 amino acids. Trimming stripped 2 bases from V and 2 bases from J, with 4 bases between.

The gene calls are TRBV5-4 and TRBJ2-1; D might be TRBD2 (7 bases). Between the trimmed V and J ends, which lost 4 bases and 0 bases, there was a span of 17 bases. CDR3 length: 17 residues. Germline loops: CDR1 SGHNT, CDR2 YYREEE (reference sequence). The CDR3 loop reads CASSPGGVGLSYNEQFF. For the CDR3, the DNA is TGTGCCAGCAGCCCGGGGGGCGTTGGTCTCTCCTACAATGAGCAGTTCTTC.

The chain links TRBV7-2 to TRBJ2-2; 7 bases map to TRBD1. V shed 5 bases, J shed 4 bases, and the junction held 10 bases outside the gene matches. The CDR3 contains 16 residues. Germline V gene sequence: CDR1 SGHTA, CDR2 FQGNSA. The CDR3: CASSPRTGSSTGELFF. The CDR3 DNA sequence: TGTGCCAGCAGCCCTCGGACAGGATCATCCACCGGGGAGCTGTTTTTT.

This clone was seen only a few times. Other DNA sequences in this sample translate to the same CDR3. The V and J genes are TRBV30 and TRBJ1-2; no definite D call. The germline gives CDR1 GTSNPN, CDR2 SVGIG (reference sequence). This CDR3 spans 11 amino acids. V was clipped by 0 bases and J by 4 bases, with 3 bases between them. CDR3 sequence: CAWSVLYGYTF. The CDR3, as DNA: TGTGCCTGGAGTGTACTCTATGGCTACACCTTC. The whole variable domain, remainder taken from reference TRBV30 and TRBJ1-2, is SQTIHQWPATLVQPVGSPLSLECTVEGTSNPNLYWYRQAAGRGLQLLFYSVGIGQISSEVPQNLSASRPQDRQFILSSKKLLLSDSGFYLCAWSVLYGYTFGSGTRLTVV.

The rearrangement links TRBV5-1 to TRBJ2-7, with 9 bases aligning to TRBD1. CDR1 is SGHRS and CDR2 is YFSETQ in the germline V gene. There are 16 residues in the CDR3. V dropped 0 bases and J dropped 2; count of bases not matched to a gene: 6. The chain's CDR3 is CASSLAPGQGTYEQYF. For the CDR3, the DNA is TGCGCCAGCAGCTTGGCTCCGGGACAGGGCACCTACGAGCAGTACTTC.

V usage is TRBV5-4 and J usage is TRBJ1-4, with a tentative D call TRBD1 (6 bases). Between the trimmed V and J ends, which lost 7 bases and 1 base, there was a span of 11 bases. Per the germline V gene, CDR1 is SGHNT and CDR2 is YYREEE (reference sequence). The CDR3 runs to 14 residues. The CDR3 sequence is CASQTGLTNEKLFF. CDR3 sequence (DNA): TGTGCCAGCCAAACAGGGTTAACTAATGAAAAACTGTTTTTT.